This T cell receptor (beta chain) derives from a study of cytomegalovirus exposure and HLA in healthy donors (dated by TCRdb to about 2017). For context, the study as a whole: In an earlier analysis of some 610 of the donors, about 260 Gb of sequence data and 117 million unique TCR beta sequences from 180 million or so T cells were reported. Roughly 300 gigabases of sequencing data and approximately 93 million unique TCR sequences were included in an early release covering under 650 HLA-typed donors. The genetic ancestry cluster associated with self-reported Caucasian donors included over 80% of the approximately 410 genotyped donors. The aim of the study was to test whether cataloging public T cell receptors could identify signatures of past pathogen exposure. The study profiled the T cell repertoires of 500 to 800 subjects by immunosequencing and related them to cytomegalovirus serostatus. Besides the first cohort of roughly 640 subjects, a separate validation cohort made up of 120 or so different subjects was used. To predict cytomegalovirus infection status, the study combined high-throughput TCR immunosequencing, statistical association of individual TCRs with disease status, and machine learning. A later analysis re-examined previously published TCR beta repertoires from several hundred donors and added high-resolution HLA genotyping to investigate patterns of TCR occurrence. The later analysis used no new phenotypic data to find candidate immune exposures, relying instead on TCR beta sequences and their occurrence across donors. An earlier analysis of about 600 of the donors used high-throughput TCR beta sequencing to judge whether each TCR beta V gene segment behaved as functional or pseudogenic. Donor age, sex, ethnicity and CMV serostatus were compiled together with the repertoire data. A later genetic analysis took genome-wide SNP genotypes for about three fifths of the roughly 700 donors and used that subset as a discovery cohort. All discovery cohort repertoires had been generated on a single sequencing platform. Class I and class II HLA loci were covered by the typing at four-digit resolution. Typing coverage varied by locus: about 620-630 donors for A, B, C, DRB1 and DQB1; around 560 for DQA1; about 590 for DPA1; approximately 450 for DPB1. Because of strong linkage in the cohort, a handful of DR-DQ haplotypes were treated as single units for association and clustering. Across 300 to 500 genotyped donors of the cohort, an average of roughly 250,000 unique TCR beta nucleotide sequences per donor were sequenced, and 15% to 20% of those sequences were non-productive.

The library was built by means of the immunoSEQ multiplex PCR assay. For the multiplex PCR, a mixture combining 60 forward primers for TCR Vbeta segments and 13 reverse primers for TCR Jbeta segments was used. Amplification of the CDR3 region of rearranged TCR beta genes was performed with a multiplex PCR assay on genomic DNA. On the Illumina HiSeq System, the amplified TCR beta libraries were sequenced as 87-base-pair reads. The original pipeline was this. Across the 600 to 700 repertoires, a later analysis counted 75 million to 90 million unique TCR beta chains, 9 million to 14 million of which were shared by at least two donors. Raw reads were error-corrected and collapsed into unique sequences by a nearest-neighbor algorithm in which closely related sequences were merged to remove PCR and sequencing errors. CDR3 sequences were aligned to IMGT reference sequences to assign V, D and J gene segments. For a sequence to be retained, a match of at least six nucleotides to both a V gene segment and a J gene segment was required. A rearrangement counted as productive if the CDR3 had no stop codons and remained in frame with V and J, and every other rearrangement counted as non-productive. CDR3 was defined by IMGT convention, running from the second conserved V-encoded cysteine to the conserved J-encoded phenylalanine. In an earlier analysis of just under 600 of the donors, sequences lacking an unambiguous match to a single V gene segment were excluded. In an earlier analysis of around 600 of the donors, V segments were called functional above 56.7% productive rearrangements and were called segregating when the between-donor standard deviation exceeded 5%. A statistical classification framework was built to diagnose cytomegalovirus status from the catalog of TCR beta chain sequences. A later analysis assigned V and J genes by comparing TCR nucleotide sequences with IMGT/GENE-DB human TR gene sequences. In a later analysis, CDR3 sequences and most-parsimonious VDJ recombination scenarios were assigned using the TCRdist pipeline. A later analysis defined each TCR beta chain by its CDR3 amino acid sequence plus V-gene family, and excluded reads lacking a unique V-gene family. In a later analysis, around 600 highly shared, low-generation-probability nucleotide sequences were removed to address suspected cross-contamination and a sequencing artifact. For each public chain, a later analysis derived a clonal expansion index from normalized ranks of inferred template counts within each repertoire. A later analysis computed generation probabilities with a VDJ recombination model fitted to out-of-frame rearrangements, and checked the results against IGoR. In a later analysis, hypergeometric tests were used to score TCR-TCR, TCR-HLA and TCR-CMV co-occurrence, with a repertoire-size bias correction applied to TCR pairs. To estimate false discovery rates, a later analysis permuted the HLA or CMV assignments 20 times. In a later analysis, co-occurring TCRs were grouped using DBSCAN, and TCRdist sequence similarity was added for clustering within HLA-allele-positive subsets. For co-occurrence clustering, repertoires with fewer than 30,000 or more than 120,000 public chains were excluded, along with five repertoires with anomalous nucleotide sharing. In TCRdb, the immuneACCESS table is reduced to in-frame sequences with V and J assigned. These tables do not hold every clone; where another copy was compared, an unresolved V gene accounts for under half, and the others remain unexplained. That table is the source of V, J and clone size, and D and trimming were worked out from the DNA. The sample table shows about 100,000 clones, and approximately 73% are seen once. 3% to 4% of the sample is held by the ten biggest clonotypes.

The cysteine opens and the phenylalanine closes a CDR3 of 13 amino acids. Of the read, only the CDR3 DNA is kept; its 39 bases are in frame from base 1. Based on the germline V gene (reference sequence), the CDR1 and CDR2 sequences are SEHNR and FQNEAQ. A word on this clone: What this receptor recognizes is not known. A junction end diverges from the germline sequence, so it may reflect a read error.

In total, 630 or so healthy bone marrow donors made up the cohort. All cohort members were sampled while nominally healthy, although unrecorded immune exposures were likely present. The donor was CMV seropositive and was included in the group of 289 seropositive cohort members. A peripheral blood sample was collected from each donor, and TCR beta sequencing was performed on peripheral blood mononuclear cells. Genomic DNA extraction from the blood cell samples was performed with the Qiagen DNeasy Blood Extraction Kit. Findings and caveats that apply to the study as a whole: The authors suggested that the approach could potentially be extended to other disease states and immunological phenotypes. A cluster of highly shared sequence variants was judged likely to represent a technical artifact of the sequencing pipeline. The classifier was reported to diagnose cytomegalovirus status with high specificity and sensitivity in both the original and validation cohorts. Specific HLA alleles were associated with 15,000 to 20,000 TCR beta sequences at a false discovery rate of 0.05 in a later analysis. In a later analysis, several top co-occurrence clusters were reported to appear linked to parvovirus B19, influenza, CMV and Epstein-Barr virus. The presence/absence analyses assumed that sequencing depth was roughly uniform across donors, and that assumption may not be true. Linkage disequilibrium might explain the correlated functional status among segregating V segments, but an unknown experimental factor could not be excluded. Across donors, most TCR sequences were observed very rarely, whereas some public TCRs were present in many individuals. In a later genetic analysis, fewer N-insertions in productive TCRs were reported among donors in an Asian-associated ancestry cluster than the approximately 670-donor mean. In this cohort, only TCR beta chains were sequenced, and detectable features were limited by the absence of alpha or paired-chain data. Some 16 rarely observed V segments, including chromosome 9 orphons, were excluded from the earlier analysis of about 500 of the donors because counts were too low. The study gave a list of around 170 TCR beta chains associated with cytomegalovirus. A few of the identified cytomegalovirus-associated TCR beta chains were confirmed in vitro to be specific for cytomegalovirus antigens. Broadly in line with IMGT annotations, most TCR beta V segments showed up in productive rearrangements about 87% or about 30% of the time in an earlier analysis of roughly 590 of the donors. A later genetic analysis associated a missense DCLRE1C variant with V-gene and J-gene trimming of TCR beta chains, and an independent cohort replicated the association. In a later analysis, HLA-associated TCR beta chains were found to be more clonally expanded and to have lower generation probabilities than equally common non-associated chains. Immune exposure information for the cohort was limited to CMV serostatus. Most CMV-associated TCR beta chains appeared to be HLA-restricted in a later analysis, and the HLA associations seemed to be driven largely by CMV exposure. Because HLA typing was unavailable for some donors at each locus, only the typed subset was used in association tests. In a later analysis, the rate of TCR association differed among HLA loci, with DRB1 alleles having the most associated TCRs and HLA-C alleles having the fewest. Strong co-occurrence of HLA alleles, especially DR and DQ, made assigning TCR associations to individual alleles difficult. Some IMGT-functional V segments, including TRBV6-2 and TRBV6-3, could not be told apart with the 87-base-pair reads, so those segments were excluded. A further reported finding was that TCR beta sequences accurately predicted the HLA-A and HLA-B alleles for most subjects in the first cohort.

This chain joins TRBV7-9 to TRBJ1-1; a weak D assignment points to TRBD1 (6 bases agree). The TCR sequence derives from a woman aged 45-60 years in good health and CMV-seropositive. Sequenced input: PBMCs. The CDR3 region has the sequence CSSSLHRASEAFF. The nucleotide sequence is TGTTCCAGCAGCTTACACAGGGCGAGTGAAGCTTTCTTT.